This T cell receptor (beta chain) was obtained from a study of cytomegalovirus exposure and HLA in healthy donors. As for the study in general: Unique TCRs from HLA-typed donors, about 78 million of them, were held in an early data release. Study results and limitations: In all likelihood, a cluster of highly shared sequence variants was a sequencing artifact.

The PCR employed 60 Vbeta primers together with 13 Jbeta primers. Method: immunoSEQ multiplex PCR; TCRdb's copy keeps in-frame clones and lacks some. This table has about 140,000 clones, 80% appearing once. The length of the CDR3 is 17 residues. CDR1 and CDR2 from the germline V gene are WNHNN and SYGVQD (reference sequence). Between the trimmed V and J ends, which lost 3 bases and 1 base, there was a span of 16 bases. Remarks on this clone: Its antigen is unknown.

This rearrangement joins TRBV10-1 to TRBJ1-5; D gene ambiguous. This TCR came from a middle-aged man in good health and CMV-seropositive. The specimen sequenced was PBMCs. The chain's CDR3 is CASSDSFGDGSNQPQHF. The CDR3 DNA sequence: TGCGCCAGCAGTGACTCCTTCGGGGATGGGAGCAATCAGCCCCAGCATTTT.